These 8 T cell receptor beta chains share one sample of origin, sequenced in a study of cytomegalovirus exposure and HLA in healthy donors (dated by TCRdb to the late 2010s). The library came from the immunoSEQ multiplex PCR assay. For the multiplex PCR, a mixture combining 60 forward primers for TCR Vbeta segments and 13 reverse primers for TCR Jbeta segments was used. TCRdb stores this immuneACCESS table with in-frame sequences only. Part of the clones is absent; in the studies checked, under half of the shortfall reflects unresolved V genes, and no reason is known for the rest. The sample profile shows approximately 150,000 clones; 70% to 80% of them were found once. The top ten clones comprise approximately 15% of the sample. Specimen: PBMCs. Source of these receptors: a woman aged 40 to 50 in good health and CMV-seronegative.

V and J are TRBV27 and TRBJ2-2; 10 positions match TRBD1. This CDR3 is built from 16 residues. Germline-derived CDR1 and CDR2 are MNHEY and SMNVEV (reference sequence). V was pared by 7 bases and J by 4 bases, with 9 bases of the junction left unmatched. The DNA for the CDR3 is TGTGCCAGCACCACATTCCGGGACAGGGGCACCGGGGAGCTGTTTTTT. Protein: CASTTFRDRGTGELFF.

The V and J genes are TRBV7-6 and TRBJ1-1; D may be TRBD1 (5 bases). From germline, CDR1 is SGHVS and CDR2 FNYEAQ. The V and J ends lost 5 bases and 4 bases respectively, with 17 bases between them. The CDR3 loop spans 15 amino acids. This chain's CDR3 is CASSPQGRAVTEAFF. The CDR3 DNA follows: TGTGCCAGCAGCCCCCAGGGCAGGGCGGTCACTGAAGCTTTCTTT.

Worth noting for this clone: An end of the junction does not agree with germline; a read error may underlie this. The V call is TRBV7-9, the J call TRBJ2-5, with a possible D match to TRBD1 (5 bases). From germline, CDR1 is SEHNR and CDR2 FQNEAQ (reference sequence). The CDR3 has 15 residues. For the CDR3, the DNA is TGTTCCAGCAGCTTGTGGGCCAGGGCGGAGGAGACCCAGTACTTC. Its translation: CSSSLWARAEETQYF.

The chain employs TRBV29-1 and TRBJ2-5; the D is unclear. With 4 bases removed from V and 5 bases from J, the gap between germline ends came to 14 bases. Germline V CDR1 and CDR2: SQVTM, ANQGSEA. This CDR3 spans 13 amino acids. CDR3 coding DNA: TGCAGCGTTGGGCAGGTCCTGGCGGAGACCCAGTACTTC. Translated, it gives CSVGQVLAETQYF.

This chain links TRBV6-1 with TRBJ1-5; maybe TRBD1 (5 bases). Germline values: CDR1 MNHNS, CDR2 SASEGT. V was clipped by 7 bases and J by 10 bases, with 20 bases between them. This CDR3 has 14 residues. The CDR3 DNA reads TGTGCCAGCAACCAAGGGGCGGATACGCTCCCCCAGCATTTT. Translating gives CASNQGADTLPQHF.

This clone was counted only a few times. The chain joins TRBV19 to TRBJ2-2; no clear D gene. Germline loops: CDR1 LNHDA, CDR2 SQIVND (reference sequence). V lost 6 bases and J 5 bases, leaving 7 bases between the germline ends. There are 12 residues in the CDR3. The chain's CDR3 is CASRSITGELFF. As DNA, the CDR3 is TGTGCCAGTAGGAGTATAACCGGGGAGCTGTTTTTT.

The chain joins TRBV28 to TRBJ1-6; no firm D call. The CDR3 is 12 amino acids. Germline lookup yields CDR1 MDHEN and CDR2 SYDVKM. V lost 6 bases and J 14 bases, leaving 14 bases between the germline ends. The CDR3 DNA follows: TGTGCCAGCAGCGGACTGGTCGTCACCCTCCACTTT. It codes for CASSGLVVTLHF.

The genes are TRBV7-9 and TRBJ2-2; TRBD2 agrees at 15 bases. Germline V CDR1 and CDR2: SEHNR, FQNEAQ (reference sequence). Losses at the gene ends were 5 bases for V and 5 bases for J; bases not matched to a gene: 3. This CDR3 is 16 amino acids long. CDR3 sequence reads: CASSPGLAGGTGELFF. CDR3 nucleotides: TGTGCCAGCAGCCCGGGACTAGCGGGGGGTACCGGGGAGCTGTTTTTT.